Each of the 26 T cell receptor beta chains below was sequenced from the same sample in a study of CD8+ T cells in alopecia areata. As the sequencing template, cDNA was produced by extracting RNA and reverse transcribing it. Sequencing used immunoSEQ multiplex PCR; TCRdb keeps in-frame clones, though not all of them. The sample lists 150,000 or so clones, 55% occurring once. Sequencing was done on a sample of CD4+ T cells sorted from blood. These receptors were collected from a human donor in good health.

This chain's CDR3 is CASSLSQGYGYEQYF. The CDR3 DNA sequence: TGTGCCAGCAGCCTGTCACAGGGTTACGGGTACGAGCAGTACTTC. The chain has TRBV7-9 and TRBJ2-7, with D possibly TRBD1 on 6 matching bases. Germline CDR1 and CDR2: SEHNR and FQNEAQ (reference sequence). The CDR3 extends over 15 amino acids. V lost 5 bases and J 4 bases, leaving 18 bases between the germline ends.

The chain uses TRBV6-6 and TRBJ1-1; 9 positions agree with TRBD1. J lost 11 bases, V lost 4 bases, and 5 bases had no gene match. The germline gives CDR1 MNHNY, CDR2 SVGAGI (reference sequence). The CDR3 is 12 residues long. CDR3 sequence: CASSSRTGAAFF. Written as DNA, the CDR3 is TGTGCCAGCAGTTCCCGGACAGGGGCGGCTTTCTTT.

The sample holds many counts of this clone. CDR3 coding DNA: TGTGCCAGCAGGGGGCGCGGCAATCAGCCCCAGCATTTT. Translated: CASRGRGNQPQHF. The chain carries TRBV27 and TRBJ1-5; tentatively, D is TRBD1 (5 bases). CDR3 size: 13 residues. From germline, CDR1 is MNHEY and CDR2 SMNVEV (reference sequence). V lost 6 bases and J lost 2, with 8 bases in between.

This clone was observed a few times. Other DNA sequences in this sample translate to the same CDR3. The CDR3 spells CSVERGAKNIQYF. The CDR3 region has the DNA TGCAGCGTTGAAAGGGGAGCCAAAAACATTCAGTACTTC. The rearrangement links TRBV29-1 to TRBJ2-4, with a weak D call TRBD1 (5 bases). V lost 2 bases, J lost 0 bases, and 5 bases lay in between. Germline V gives CDR1 SQVTM, CDR2 ANQGSEA. The CDR3 has 13 residues.

V usage is TRBV30 and J usage is TRBJ1-5, with D tentatively TRBD1 (6 bases). Germline loops: CDR1 GTSNPN, CDR2 SVGIG (reference sequence). Trimming took 5 bases from V and 7 from J, leaving 18 bases between them. The CDR3 consists of 14 residues. CDR3 sequence reads: CAWEKGGVGQPQHF. DNA for the CDR3: TGTGCCTGGGAAAAAGGGGGGGTCGGGCAGCCCCAGCATTTT.

The chain employs TRBV29-1 and TRBJ2-4; TRBD1 matches 8 bases. CDR1 is SQVTM and CDR2 is ANQGSEA in the germline V gene. The V and J ends lost 3 bases and 9 bases, in that order; junction bases with no gene match: 7. The CDR3 spans 13 residues. The CDR3 bases are TGCAGCGTTGATGGGACAGGCCAGGGCATTCAGTACTTC. Translated: CSVDGTGQGIQYF.

J is TRBJ2-2 and V is TRBV14, with D unclear. Trimming removed 0 bases at V and 13 bases at J, with 12 bases between. Germline V gene sequence: CDR1 SGHDN, CDR2 FVKESK. This CDR3 contains 13 residues. The CDR3 reads CASSQDLLGGLFF. For the CDR3, the DNA is TGTGCCAGCAGCCAAGATTTGTTAGGCGGGCTGTTTTTT.

The V gene is TRBV19, the J gene TRBJ2-6, with D unclear. Trimming stripped 7 bases from V and 0 bases from J, with 7 bases between. The CDR3 totals 14 residues. The germline gives CDR1 LNHDA, CDR2 SQIVND (reference sequence). CDR3 nucleotides: TGTGCCAGTACCATAACCTCTGGGGCCAACGTCCTGACTTTC. Its translation is CASTITSGANVLTF.

This clone was found a few times. The chain recombines TRBV29-1 with TRBJ2-1; D might be TRBD2 (6 bases). Trimming took off 3 bases at V and 8 bases at J, with 14 bases between the two ends. There are 13 residues in the CDR3. CDR1 and CDR2 (germline): SQVTM, ANQGSEA. CDR3 sequence: CSVESEGLDEQFF. CDR3 sequence (DNA): TGCAGCGTTGAGTCGGAGGGCTTGGATGAGCAGTTCTTC.

This clone turned up a few times. This chain connects TRBV7-7 to TRBJ2-7; 8 bases are shared with TRBD1. V lost 5 bases to trimming and J lost 6 bases; unmatched junction nucleotides: 9. Germline V gives CDR1 SSHAT, CDR2 FNYEAQ (reference sequence). This CDR3 is built from 14 residues. In DNA, the CDR3 is TGTGCCAGCAGCCCACGAGGAACAGGGGGCGAGCAGTACTTC. Its translation: CASSPRGTGGEQYF.

The rearrangement uses TRBV7-9 and TRBJ2-7; TRBD2 matches 13 bases. The ends lost 5 bases at V and 1 base at J; junction bases unmatched: 5. Per germline, CDR1 SEHNR and CDR2 FQNEAQ (reference sequence). This CDR3 is built from 16 residues. This chain's CDR3 is CASSAGLAGASYEQYF. CDR3 coding DNA: TGTGCCAGCAGCGCCGGACTAGCGGGGGCTTCCTACGAGCAGTACTTC.

This clone was counted a few times. V is TRBV29-1 and J is TRBJ1-1, with a tentative D call TRBD1 (6 bases). Germline values: CDR1 SQVTM, CDR2 ANQGSEA. The CDR3 consists of 15 residues. V was clipped by 6 bases and J by 1 base, with 18 bases between them. CDR3 in amino acids: CSVRDTGGENTEAFF. CDR3 in DNA: TGCAGCGTGCGGGACACGGGAGGGGAGAACACTGAAGCTTTCTTT.

This clone was detected once. This CDR3 is CASSRDRGTEAFF. In DNA form, the CDR3 reads TGTGCCAGCAGCCGGGACAGGGGTACTGAAGCTTTCTTT. This chain joins TRBV6-6 and TRBJ1-1, with 10 bases lining up with TRBD1. The CDR3 contains 13 residues. Trimming took 6 bases from V and 5 from J; bases not matched to a gene: 3. Per the germline V gene, CDR1 is MNHNY and CDR2 is SVGAGI (reference sequence).

This clone turned up a few times. J is TRBJ2-1 and V is TRBV4-1; unclear D gene. This CDR3 is built from 17 residues. Trimming removed 1 base at V and 2 bases at J, with 15 bases between. CDR1 is MGHRA, CDR2 YSYEKL, per germline. The CDR3 coding sequence is TGCGCCAGCAGCCAAGGTCGTCCCTCCACCACCTACAATGAGCAGTTCTTC. Residues: CASSQGRPSTTYNEQFF.

J is TRBJ2-2 and V is TRBV5-1; D not resolved. CDR1 SGHRS and CDR2 YFSETQ come from the germline V gene. The CDR3 contains 15 residues. The V end lost 0 bases, the J end lost 2 bases, and 8 bases lay between the germline ends. CDR3 loop: CASSLDILNTGELFF. The CDR3 nucleotides are TGCGCCAGCAGCTTGGACATCCTCAACACCGGGGAGCTGTTTTTT.

J is TRBJ1-5 and V is TRBV6-5; no definite D call. Germline-derived CDR1 and CDR2 are MNHEY and SVGAGI. This CDR3 has 13 amino acids. V was clipped by 6 bases and J by 6 bases, with 12 bases between them. CDR3 region: CASREGSGQPQHF. The CDR3, as DNA: TGTGCCAGCAGGGAGGGTTCGGGTCAGCCCCAGCATTTT.

Only a few counts were recorded for this clone. The V and J genes are TRBV30 and TRBJ2-1; no definite D call. The CDR3 runs 12 residues. Per the germline V gene, CDR1 is GTSNPN and CDR2 is SVGIG (reference sequence). V gave up 2 bases and J gave up 6 bases, with 8 bases separating them. Here the CDR3 reads CAWSKGSNEQFF. The CDR3 DNA reads TGTGCCTGGAGTAAGGGATCCAATGAGCAGTTCTTC.

The chain carries TRBV19 and TRBJ1-1; tentatively, D is TRBD1 (5 bases). V lost 2 bases and J 6 bases, leaving 22 bases between the germline ends. Germline V CDR1 and CDR2: LNHDA, SQIVND (reference sequence). This CDR3 has 17 amino acids. CDR3 sequence: CASSISRGVTIYAEAFF. In DNA form, the CDR3 reads TGTGCCAGTAGTATAAGCCGGGGCGTAACGATCTACGCTGAAGCTTTCTTT.

The genes are TRBV6-5 and TRBJ1-2, with D unclear. In germline, CDR1 is MNHEY, CDR2 SVGAGI. The CDR3 is 12 amino acids. Trimming removed 6 bases from V and 7 bases from J, with 12 bases in between. CDR3 sequence: CASSHNGLGYTF. DNA for the CDR3: TGTGCCAGCAGCCACAACGGCCTTGGCTACACCTTC.

The sample holds a few counts of this clone. The chain couples TRBV27 to TRBJ1-5; no clear D gene. The CDR3 consists of 11 residues. The germline CDR1 and CDR2 sequences are MNHEY and SMNVEV (reference sequence). V was clipped by 7 bases and J by 4 bases, with 5 bases between them. The DNA of the CDR3 is TGTGCCAGCAATCGGAATCAGCCCCAGCATTTT. Protein sequence: CASNRNQPQHF.

This clone has just a few counts. The V and J genes are TRBV6-1 and TRBJ1-3; D is unclear. V was shortened by 6 bases and J by 0 bases, with 9 bases between the two germline ends. Per the germline V gene, CDR1 is MNHNS and CDR2 is SASEGT. The CDR3 has 14 residues. The CDR3 reads CASRIGDSGNTIYF. CDR3 DNA sequence: TGTGCCAGCAGAATTGGGGACTCTGGAAACACCATATATTTT.

The CDR3 here is CASSPDGTSGRTDTQYF. The DNA of the CDR3 is TGTGCCAGCAGCCCCGATGGGACTAGCGGGAGAACAGATACGCAGTATTTT. The chain combines TRBV4-2 with TRBJ2-3; TRBD2 matches 14 bases. Per the germline V gene, CDR1 is LGHNA and CDR2 is YNFKEQ. CDR3 length: 17 residues. The J segment lost 3 bases and the V segment lost 4 bases, leaving 6 bases of the junction unmatched.

The CDR3 DNA reads as TGTGCCAGCAGTTATCAGGAGATGAACACTGAAGCTTTCTTT. Its protein is CASSYQEMNTEAFF. The V gene is TRBV6-5, the J gene TRBJ1-1, with D unresolved. From germline, CDR1 is MNHEY and CDR2 SVGAGI. V was pared by 3 bases and J by 0 bases, with 8 bases between. The CDR3 is 14 amino acids.

The genes are TRBV4-2 and TRBJ1-2, with D hard to call. Germline values: CDR1 LGHNA, CDR2 YNFKEQ. The V end lost 1 base, the J end lost 2 bases, and 11 bases lay between the germline ends. There are 15 residues in the CDR3. CDR3 DNA: TGTGCCAGCAGCCAAGGGGCCGGGCCAAACTATGGCTACACCTTC. Translating it yields CASSQGAGPNYGYTF.

The chain carries TRBV5-1 and TRBJ2-5; 14 bases match TRBD2. Germline V gives CDR1 SGHRS, CDR2 YFSETQ. There are 15 residues in the CDR3. V gave up 3 bases and J gave up 5 bases; unmatched junction bases: 3. The DNA for the CDR3 is TGCGCCAGCAGCTGGGGACTAGCGGGAGTTGAGACCCAGTACTTC. It is translated as CASSWGLAGVETQYF.

This rearrangement joins TRBV29-1 to TRBJ1-2; D might be TRBD1 (6 bases). There are 13 residues in the CDR3. The V end lost 7 bases, the J end lost 5 bases, and 17 bases lay between the germline ends. The germline gives CDR1 SQVTM, CDR2 ANQGSEA. The CDR3 coding sequence is TGCAGCGCCGACCCCGGGGGCCAATATGGCTACACCTTC. It is translated as CSADPGGQYGYTF.